This is a list of T cell receptor beta chains from one sample in a study of blood T cell repertoires in COVID-19. TCRdb's copy holds only in-frame clones and misses some; the assay was immunoSEQ multiplex PCR. The profile shows some 300,000 clones, roughly 86% of them singletons. Material: PBMCs or T cells enriched from blood (not recorded which). Every receptor here comes from a woman aged 50 to 60 who had been exposed to COVID-19. Each CDR3 is given with its conserved first and last residue. A D gene is named only where the DNA matches it firmly. Clone sizes are given selectively: once, few, many, or a class where the clone is expanded.

J gene	clone size	D gene	V gene	CDR3 protein	CDR3 DNA
TRBJ2-5	NA	NA	TRBV5-1	CASSLGPGVQETQYF	TGCGCCAGCAGCTTGGGGCCCGGGGTCCAAGAGACCCAGTACTTC
TRBJ2-2	NA	NA	TRBV5-4	CASSLQGGELFF	TGTGCCAGCAGCCTACAGGGCGGGGAGCTGTTTTTT
TRBJ2-7	once	TRBD1	TRBV30	CAWSRQGLSYEQYF	TGTGCCTGGAGCAGACAGGGTCTCTCCTACGAGCAGTACTTC
TRBJ1-1	few	NA	TRBV2	CASSKDYRGDTEAFF	TGTGCCAGCAGTAAGGACTATCGAGGTGACACTGAAGCTTTCTTT
TRBJ1-3	NA	NA	TRBV10-3	CAISESEGALGNTIYF	TGTGCCATCAGTGAGTCAGAGGGCGCTCTTGGAAACACCATATATTTT
TRBJ2-1	NA	TRBD1	TRBV5-1	CASSLDRDGEQFF	TGCGCCAGCAGCCTCGACAGGGACGGTGAGCAGTTCTTC
TRBJ2-3	NA	NA	TRBV5-4	CASSGFTDTQYF	TGTGCCAGCAGCGGCTTCACAGATACGCAGTATTTT
TRBJ1-2	NA	TRBD1	TRBV4-1	CASSHGQGDYGYTF	TGCGCCAGCAGTCACGGACAGGGGGATTATGGCTACACCTTC
TRBJ2-7	NA	NA	TRBV28	CASRRSQTYEQYF	TGTGCCAGCAGACGGTCGCAAACCTACGAGCAGTACTTC
TRBJ1-2	NA	NA	TRBV6-5	CASSYKASYGYTF	TGTGCCAGCAGTTACAAAGCGAGCTATGGCTACACCTTC
TRBJ1-1	NA	TRBD1	TRBV10-3	CAIQDRGQNTEAFF	TGTGCCATCCAAGACAGGGGCCAGAACACTGAAGCTTTCTTT
TRBJ2-3	NA	NA	TRBV19	CASSIGDTQYF	TGTGCCAGTAGTATCGGAGATACGCAGTATTTT
TRBJ1-2	NA	TRBD1	TRBV10-2	CASSWTGERGDGYTF	TGCGCCAGCAGTTGGACAGGGGAGAGAGGGGATGGCTACACCTTC
TRBJ2-7	NA	TRBD2	TRBV28	CASSQLRAGAYEQYF	TGTGCCAGCAGTCAATTACGGGCGGGGGCCTACGAGCAGTACTTC
TRBJ2-1	NA	TRBD1	TRBV6-5	CASSSPTDRSYPRFF	TGTGCCAGCAGCTCACCCACGGACAGGTCCTACCCCCGGTTCTTC
TRBJ2-2	NA	NA	TRBV11-2	CASRYNTGSGELFF	TGTGCCAGCAGATATAATACAGGGTCCGGGGAGCTGTTTTTT
TRBJ1-1	NA	TRBD1	TRBV5-1	CASSLQGFAEAFF	TGCGCCAGCAGCTTACAGGGGTTCGCTGAAGCTTTCTTT
TRBJ1-2	once	NA	TRBV7-9	CASSPGPFGYTF	TGTGCCAGCAGCCCAGGGCCTTTTGGCTACACCTTC
TRBJ1-2	NA	NA	TRBV7-2	CASSFAGADYGYTF	TGTGCCAGCAGCTTCGCAGGGGCGGACTATGGCTACACCTTC
TRBJ2-1	once	TRBD1	TRBV5-1	CASSTTGGLSYNEQFF	TGCGCCAGCAGCACTACAGGGGGCTTGTCCTACAATGAGCAGTTCTTC
TRBJ1-1	NA	NA	TRBV25-1	CASSLEGPNGAFF	TGTGCCAGCAGCTTAGAAGGCCCGAACGGGGCTTTCTTT
TRBJ2-5	few	NA	TRBV27	CASGGQHTGETQYF	TGTGCCAGCGGAGGACAGCACACGGGAGAGACCCAGTACTTC
TRBJ1-3	few	NA	TRBV15	CATSRVRGSGNTIYF	TGTGCCACCAGCAGAGTACGGGGGTCGGGAAACACCATATATTTT
TRBJ2-7	NA	NA	TRBV3-1/TRBV3-2	CASSQEPQALWEQYF	TGTGCCAGCAGCCAAGAACCGCAGGCCCTCTGGGAGCAGTACTTC
TRBJ2-2	few	TRBD2	TRBV7-6	CASSLGLAGGLTNTGELFF	TGTGCCAGCAGCCTCGGACTAGCGGGGGGGCTAACGAACACCGGGGAGCTGTTTTTT